The 3 T cell receptor beta chains given below trace back to one sample, sequenced in a study of blood T cell repertoires in COVID-19. Method: immunoSEQ multiplex PCR; TCRdb's copy keeps in-frame clones and lacks some. The table lists roughly 700,000 clones, just under 90% of them singletons, with roughly 0.25% in the top ten. The sequenced sample consisted of peripheral blood. All receptors derive from a woman aged 18-29 years with acute or convalescent COVID-19.

V is TRBV3-1 (or the pseudogene TRBV3-2) and J is TRBJ1-2; 11 bases are a match to TRBD1. Germline CDR1 reads LGHDT; CDR2 reads YNNKEL (reference sequence). Germline trimming cut 0 bases from V and 7 bases from J; bases unmatched to any gene: 10. This CDR3 contains 17 residues. CDR3 in amino acids: CASSQERTGGSPGGYTF. CDR3 coding DNA: TGTGCCAGCAGCCAAGAAAGGACAGGGGGCTCACCGGGTGGCTACACCTTC.

This sequence joins TRBV24-1 and TRBJ1-5; 7 nucleotides agree with TRBD1. The V and J ends lost 4 bases and 3 bases, in that order; junction bases with no gene match: 8. The CDR3 runs to 16 residues. Per the germline V gene, CDR1 is KGHDR and CDR2 is SFDVKD. As DNA, the CDR3 is TGTGCCACCAGTGACCCCGCCAGGGGGTCCAATCAGCCCCAGCATTTT. Translated, it gives CATSDPARGSNQPQHF.

The count of this clone is one. The chain joins TRBV7-8 to TRBJ1-2, with D uncertain. Germline CDR1 and CDR2: SGHVS and FQNEAQ. The CDR3 has 17 residues. Trimming removed 0 bases at V and 0 bases at J, with 14 bases between. The CDR3 is CASSLAHGDIANYGYTF. DNA for the CDR3: TGTGCCAGCAGCTTAGCGCACGGGGATATAGCTAACTATGGCTACACCTTC.